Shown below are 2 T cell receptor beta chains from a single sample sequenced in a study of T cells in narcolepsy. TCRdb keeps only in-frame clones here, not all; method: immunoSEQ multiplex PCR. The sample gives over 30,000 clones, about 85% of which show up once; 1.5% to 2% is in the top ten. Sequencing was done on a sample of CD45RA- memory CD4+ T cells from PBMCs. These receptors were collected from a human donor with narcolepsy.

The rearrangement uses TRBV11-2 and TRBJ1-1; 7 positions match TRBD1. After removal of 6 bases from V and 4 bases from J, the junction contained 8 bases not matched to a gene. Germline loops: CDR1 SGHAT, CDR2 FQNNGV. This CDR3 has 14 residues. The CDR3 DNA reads TGTGCCAGCAGTCTCGACAGGGTCGTCACTGAAGCTTTCTTT. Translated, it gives CASSLDRVVTEAFF.

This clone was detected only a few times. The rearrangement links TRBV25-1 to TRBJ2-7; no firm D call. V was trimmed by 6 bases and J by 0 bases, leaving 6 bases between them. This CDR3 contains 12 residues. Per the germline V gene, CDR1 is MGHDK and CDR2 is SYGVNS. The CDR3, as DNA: TGTGCCAGCAGCAGGTACTCCTACGAGCAGTACTTC. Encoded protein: CASSRYSYEQYF.